The T cell receptor beta chain under discussion was sequenced for a study of STAT5B mutations in CD4+ large granular lymphocyte leukemia. Method: immunoSEQ multiplex PCR; TCRdb's copy keeps in-frame clones and lacks some. This table holds under 40,000 clones, approximately 72% found once. The sequence was collected from a human donor in good health. The material sequenced was CD4+ T cells from blood buffy coats.

The CDR3 region has the DNA TGTGCCAGCAGCCAAGAGAGCCGACCAGGTGGCAGGTTGATCAATCAGCCCCAGCATTTT. Its protein product is CASSQESRPGGRLINQPQHF. The rearrangement links TRBV14 to TRBJ1-5, with unresolved D. V was shortened by 0 bases and J by 3 bases, with 24 bases between the two germline ends. Germline V lookup: CDR1 SGHDN, CDR2 FVKESK. This CDR3 region has 20 residues.